Included here is one TCR beta chain sequence, with context. Per germline, CDR1 DFQATT and CDR2 SNEGSKA (reference sequence). V lost 2 bases, J lost 1 base, and 2 bases stayed unmatched. The CDR3 loop spans 14 amino acids. This record comes from a study of human T cells and chemical hapten exposure. TCRdb re-derived calls from the RACE reads in MiXCR, one entry per CDR3 protein. The sample shows about 380,000 distinct CDR3 sequences, approximately 5.1% of them seen only once. Time point defined: patch test 1, 2 weeks after DPC sensitization. This sample's treatment: therapeutic diphenylcyclopropenone sensitization with weekly scalp DPC.

The genes are TRBV20-1 and TRBJ1-1, with 9 bases that match TRBD1. The sequencing used whole blood, collected in connection with sensitization to the hapten diphenylcyclopropenone (DPC). The sequence was collected from a woman between 50 and 59 years old with alopecia areata. Some clones in this sample may be carry-over from other donors' samples. The CDR3 DNA is TGCAGTGCTAGACGGGGACAGGGGAACACTGAAGCTTTCTTT. Its protein product is CSARRGQGNTEAFF.